This T cell receptor (beta chain) was identified during a study of shared clonotypes between healthy human individuals. General observations from the study: Memory subsets generally showed lower estimated richness than naive subsets. An effect of sequencing depth on clonotype sharing among donors was expected.

The method was immunoSEQ multiplex PCR; TCRdb's version includes in-frame clones alone and lacks a portion of them. This table has more than 2 million clones, roughly 94% appearing once. In the case of this clone: Its antigen is still unknown.

All participating donors were Caucasian adults from Nashville, Tennessee. Researchers partitioned CD4+ cells into CD45RA+ naive and CD45RA-negative memory subsets. The V gene's germline CDR1 is GTSNPN and CDR2 SVGIG (reference sequence). The CDR3 has 12 amino acids. Trimming pared 0 bases from V and 7 bases from J, leaving 9 bases between. This sequence joins TRBV30 and TRBJ1-2; D remains ambiguous. The sample taken for sequencing was naive CD4+ T cells sorted from blood. Subset: CD45RA+ positively selected. The clonotype originates from a man aged 18-30 years in good health. The DNA of the CDR3 is TGTGCCTGGAGTGTATTCGTTTCTGGCTACACCTTC. Its protein is CAWSVFVSGYTF.